This T cell receptor (beta chain) was sequenced during a study of beta chain features in type 1 diabetes listed by TCRdb under 2018. Regarding the research as a whole: Mean age, gender distribution, total cell number and subset yield were not different between patients and healthy donors. A total of about 100,000,000 sorted cells were examined across all samples, and RNA yield correlated strongly with the number of cells per subset. The study compared the TCRB repertoires of sorted circulating CD4+ T cell subsets in recently diagnosed type 1 diabetes patients with those in matched healthy donors. Naive and central memory subsets were obtained from all 28 donors, but regulatory and stem cell-like memory subsets were isolated from only 8 patients and roughly eight healthy donors.

On the study overall, not on this receptor specifically: In all four CD4+ subsets, TCRB CDR3 length was moderately but significantly shorter in type 1 diabetes patients. At VDJ recombination sites, type 1 diabetes patients had fewer insertions and more deleted nucleotides, which implies abnormalities in thymic rearrangement. Shorter templates might be favored by PCR, yet because patient and control samples were amplified and corrected together, any such skew would affect both groups equally. Because the HLA sub-analyses included only small numbers of individuals, any influence of HLA type on TCRB rearrangement was left unresolved. The naive, central memory and regulatory TCRB repertoires appeared to resemble one another more closely among patients than among healthy donors. Because cDNA was sequenced instead of genomic DNA, activated cells with high expression could be over-represented, although the groups did not differ in activation or CD3 levels.

Counted from cysteine to phenylalanine, this CDR3 has 14 amino acids. The DNA shown is the 42-base CDR3, in frame from base 1. V and J lose 0 bases and 4 bases, and a span of 9 bases separates them. CDR1 and CDR2 (MGHDK, SYGVNS) derive from the germline V gene. This clone has more than one count but fewer than ten. Its specific antigen is unknown. Nothing much larger sits one base from this clone, and base qualities are not available. A single peripheral blood draw of 90 to 150 mL on average was collected from each donor into heparinised tubes. Using a panel that included CD45RO, CCR7, CD25, CD127, CD95 and CD27, naive, central memory, regulatory and stem cell-like memory CD4+ T cells were sorted on a BD FACSAria II. All sorted populations exceeded 95% purity. PBMCs were isolated right away by Lymphoprep density gradient centrifugation and were stained directly, without culture. To minimize batch effects, samples were stained and sorted in pairs, one healthy donor with one patient per experiment.

All of the isolated RNA was reverse transcribed with the High Capacity cDNA Reverse Transcription Kit, so expressed TCRB transcripts were sequenced. Naive, central memory and regulatory T cell samples underwent deep immunoSEQ sequencing, averaging roughly 3.5 million total reads per sample. Sorted cells were lysed in RLT buffer and RNA was extracted with DNase-treated RNeasy Micro or Mini kits, depending on cell number. Each cell subset was processed on its own to prevent cross-contamination, while patient and healthy donor samples were processed together. Using the immunoSEQ multiplex PCR, TCRB sequences were amplified from cDNA into 87-bp fragments spanning the CDR3 region. Sequencing of the amplicons was done on the Illumina HiSeq platform. In the source study's methods: PCR bias was corrected computationally using synthetic template baselines, and reads within Hamming distance 2 were collapsed, with unmergeable singletons discarded. By aligning reads against IMGT, V, D and J genes, CDR3 length, and insertions or deletions at six rearrangement sites were assigned. Clonotype counts were normalized to sorted cell number within each subset before computing true diversity and Gini coefficients with the tcR R package. Repertoire sharing was quantified using the overlap coefficient calculated on TCRB nucleotide sequences. Out-of-frame TCRB sequences from naive cells were analyzed to stand in for the pre-selection repertoire. The source is immuneACCESS, and TCRdb retained only in-frame sequences with V and J called. Part of the clones is not carried over; for the studies checked, unresolved V genes explain less than half of this, and the remainder is unexplained. Clonal size and the V and J genes are those of that table, whereas D and trimming came from the DNA. The table for this sample lists 550,000 to 850,000 clones; over 10% of them were counted only once. The top ten clones comprise less than 0.025% of the sample.

This sequence uses TRBV25-1 and TRBJ2-5, with a tentative D gene TRBD2 over 5 matching bases. Source material: naive CD4+ T cells from blood. In light of the paper, this sample's cell subset or site label describes: true naive CD4+ T cells. The receptor's source is a man between 18 and 29 years old with type 1 diabetes. In nucleotide form, the sequence is TGTGCCAGCAGTGAATATCGGGGTGGAGAGACCCAGTACTTC. Translated, it gives CASSEYRGGETQYF.